One and the same sample provided the 30 T cell receptor beta chains below, sequenced in a study of blood T cell repertoires in COVID-19. Assay: immunoSEQ multiplex PCR; the TCRdb copy retains only in-frame clones and omits some. This sample has more than 200,000 clones; around 87% occur once, and the top ten carry approximately 10%. The sequenced material came from peripheral blood. The origin of the receptors is a woman between 45 and 65 years old with COVID-19, enrolled during active disease.

The chain has TRBV11-2 and TRBJ2-1; 9 positions match TRBD2. The CDR3 length is 17 residues. Germline V gene data show CDR1 as SGHAT and CDR2 as FQNNGV. The J segment lost 7 bases and the V segment lost 0 bases, leaving 10 bases of the junction unmatched. The DNA of the CDR3 is TGTGCCAGCAGCTTAGAGAGGGGGCTAGCGGGGACTAATGAGCAGTTCTTC. Its translation is CASSLERGLAGTNEQFF.

The V call is TRBV28, the J call TRBJ2-5; 7 bases align to TRBD1. J was trimmed by 4 bases and V by 5 bases; bases with no gene match: 7. The CDR3 sequence is 14 residues long. The V gene's germline CDR1 is MDHEN and CDR2 SYDVKM. The CDR3 sequence: CASSDRVYLETQYF. The CDR3 bases are TGTGCCAGCAGTGACAGGGTCTATCTAGAGACCCAGTACTTC.

The CDR3 sequence: CASSLRLGDSSYEQYF. The CDR3 DNA reads TGTGCCAGCAGTTTGCGTCTGGGGGACAGCTCCTACGAGCAGTACTTC. J is TRBJ2-7 and V is TRBV28; TRBD1 agrees at 7 bases. V was clipped by 3 bases and J by 0 bases; unmatched bases: 8. Germline lookup yields CDR1 MDHEN and CDR2 SYDVKM. The CDR3 spans 16 residues.

The chain combines TRBV28 with TRBJ1-5; 10 bases map to TRBD1. CDR1 and CDR2 from the germline V gene are MDHEN and SYDVKM. V lost 10 bases and J lost 5; bases outside the gene matches: 20. This CDR3 spans 18 amino acids. For the CDR3, the DNA is TGTGCCACCGACCCGTCCGGGACAGGGGCCCCGGGGCATCAGCCCCAGCATTTT. Translated, it gives CATDPSGTGAPGHQPQHF.

The J gene is TRBJ2-7, the V gene TRBV4-2, with TRBD1 matching 8 bases. Germline CDR1 and CDR2: LGHNA and YNFKEQ. V lost 0 bases, J lost 5 bases, and 12 bases stayed unmatched. The CDR3 has 17 residues. The CDR3 reads CASSQEFPGQDDDEQYF. The DNA of the CDR3 is TGTGCCAGCAGCCAAGAATTCCCGGGACAGGATGATGACGAGCAGTACTTC.

The chain joins TRBV6-5 to TRBJ2-2, with D possibly being TRBD1 (6 bases). CDR1 and CDR2 (germline): MNHEY, SVGAGI. Trimming cost V 5 bases and J 5 bases, with 12 bases left between them. This CDR3 region has 14 residues. For the CDR3, the DNA is TGTGCCAGCAGTACCGGGACACCGACCGGGGAGCTGTTTTTT. Translated: CASSTGTPTGELFF.

The chain employs TRBV4-1 and TRBJ2-7, with 9 bases identical to TRBD1. The CDR3 sequence is 17 residues long. From germline, CDR1 is MGHRA and CDR2 YSYEKL. Trimming removed 3 bases from V and 0 bases from J; junction bases left unmatched: 9. The CDR3 region is CASSQIQGAPSSYEQYF. The CDR3, as DNA: TGCGCCAGCAGCCAGATACAGGGGGCCCCAAGCTCCTACGAGCAGTACTTC.

This clone has just one count. The chain is built from TRBV5-1 and TRBJ2-7, with 9 bases matching TRBD1. Trimming took 4 bases from V and 5 from J; bases not matched to a gene: 10. Germline CDR1 reads SGHRS; CDR2 reads YFSETQ. CDR3 length: 15 residues. CDR3 loop: CASSGEQGAAHEQYF. The CDR3 region has the DNA TGCGCCAGCAGCGGCGAACAGGGGGCGGCCCACGAGCAGTACTTC.

The chain has TRBV19 and TRBJ1-2; 10 positions match TRBD1. Germline V gene sequence: CDR1 LNHDA, CDR2 SQIVND (reference sequence). V was pared by 8 bases and J by 3 bases, with 3 bases of the junction left unmatched. The CDR3 spans 13 residues. The CDR3 bases are TGTGCCAGTCGACAGGGGGCCTACTATGGCTACACCTTC. Translation gives CASRQGAYYGYTF.

CDR3 in amino acids: CASSSRQGFTGNTIYF. The DNA of the CDR3 is TGTGCCAGCAGCTCTCGACAGGGGTTCACTGGAAACACCATATATTTT. This chain connects TRBV5-8 to TRBJ1-3; 8 bases line up with TRBD1. The V gene's germline CDR1 is SGHTS and CDR2 YDEGEE. Trimming took 3 bases from V and 2 from J; bases not matched to a gene: 7. CDR3 size: 16 residues.

This clone turned up a few times. This rearrangement joins TRBV5-5 to TRBJ1-5; D perhaps matches TRBD1 (5 bases). V gave up 3 bases and J gave up 3 bases, with 13 bases separating them. Per germline, CDR1 SGHKS and CDR2 YYEKEE (reference sequence). The CDR3 has 15 amino acids. CDR3 nucleotides: TGTGCCAGCAGCTGGAAGCAGGGTTACAATCAGCCCCAGCATTTT. It yields the protein CASSWKQGYNQPQHF.

The chain carries TRBV5-1 and TRBJ1-2, with TRBD1 identical over 8 bases. This CDR3 is 15 amino acids long. The germline V gene encodes CDR1 SGHRS and CDR2 YFSETQ. Trimming cost V 4 bases and J 4 bases; bases outside gene matches: 9. CDR3 protein: CASSAMTGARYGYTF. The CDR3 nucleotides read TGCGCCAGCAGCGCGATGACAGGGGCTCGCTATGGCTACACCTTC.

The chain combines TRBV6-1 with TRBJ1-6, with D tentatively TRBD1 (6 bases). Germline V CDR1 and CDR2: MNHNS, SASEGT. Trimming pared 2 bases from V and 9 bases from J, leaving 11 bases between. There are 14 residues in the CDR3. The CDR3 nucleotides are TGTGCCAGCAGTGAAACGGGACAAAGTTCACCCCTCCACTTT. Its translation: CASSETGQSSPLHF.

The chain couples TRBV7-9 to TRBJ1-3; D may be TRBD1 (5 bases). The CDR3 covers 18 residues. Germline CDR1 SEHNR, CDR2 FQNEAQ (reference sequence). V was cut by 1 base and J by 3 bases, with 19 bases left in between. The CDR3 DNA sequence: TGTGCCAGCAGCTTAGATCGTTTGTGGGGCGGATATGGAAACACCATATATTTT. It is translated as CASSLDRLWGGYGNTIYF.

This clone has just one count. This chain connects TRBV7-2 to TRBJ1-6; 7 nucleotides agree with TRBD1. CDR1 and CDR2 from the germline V gene are SGHTA and FQGNSA. This CDR3 has 14 amino acids. Trimming took 4 bases from V and 9 from J; bases not matched to a gene: 6. The CDR3 sequence is CASSSLTGSSPLHF. CDR3 in DNA: TGTGCCAGCAGCTCCCTGACAGGGAGTTCACCCCTCCACTTT.

This rearrangement joins TRBV6-2 or TRBV6-3 to TRBJ2-7; no clear D. The CDR3 totals 12 residues. CDR1 is MNHEY and CDR2 is SVGEGT in the germline V gene. V was cut by 6 bases and J by 4 bases, with 10 bases left in between. CDR3 region: CASSFTTYEQYF. CDR3 bases: TGTGCCAGCAGCTTTACGACTTACGAGCAGTACTTC.

A remark on this clone: At one of its ends the junction is not consistent with the germline gene, which may arise from a read error. The chain links TRBV7-2 to TRBJ1-3, with 7 bases lining up with TRBD1. Germline V gene lookup returns CDR1 SGHTA and CDR2 FQGNSA. The length of the CDR3 is 14 residues. CDR3 DNA: TGTGCCAGCAGCGAGGGGGCTGGTGGAAGCACCATATATTTT. Protein: CASSEGAGGSTIYF. Combining the CDR3 with reference TRBV7-2 and TRBJ1-3 gives the whole variable domain GAGVSQSPSNKVTEKGKDVELRCDPISGHTALYWYRQSLGQGLEFLIYFQGNSAPDKSGLPSDRFSAERTGGSVSTLTIQRTQQEDSAVYLCASSEGAGGSTIYFGEGSWLTVV.

This CDR3 is CASSKGAFHEQYV. The CDR3 DNA sequence: TGTGCCAGTAGTAAGGGGGCATTCCACGAGCAGTACGTC. V is TRBV19 and J is TRBJ2-7, with TRBD1 matching 7 bases. Germline loops: CDR1 LNHDA, CDR2 SQIVND (reference sequence). The CDR3 has 13 residues. V shed 4 bases, J shed 5 bases, and the junction held 5 bases outside the gene matches.

DNA for the CDR3: TGCAGTGCTAGTGGTGGGACAGGGTCGTACGAGCAGTACGTC. This sequence encodes CSASGGTGSYEQYV. The chain links TRBV20-1 to TRBJ2-7; TRBD1 agrees at 9 bases. The CDR3 has 14 amino acids. The ends lost 3 bases at V and 4 bases at J; junction bases unmatched: 7. Germline V gene lookup returns CDR1 DFQATT and CDR2 SNEGSKA (reference sequence).

The chain is built from TRBV24-1 and TRBJ2-1, with 8 bases lining up with TRBD1. The CDR3 loop spans 14 amino acids. J lost 4 bases, V lost 7 bases, and 5 bases had no gene match. Per the germline V gene, CDR1 is KGHDR and CDR2 is SFDVKD. The CDR3 bases are TGTGCCACCAGGGGGACAGGTCGGTACAATGAGCAGTTCTTC. Amino acid sequence: CATRGTGRYNEQFF.

The V call is TRBV28, the J call TRBJ1-3; TRBD1 is a possible D gene (5 bases). CDR3 length: 16 amino acids. The germline gives CDR1 MDHEN, CDR2 SYDVKM. Trimming removed 3 bases from V and 4 bases from J, with 16 bases in between. CDR3 region: CASSFQGPQLGNTIYF. For the CDR3, the DNA is TGTGCCAGCAGTTTCCAGGGCCCCCAACTAGGAAACACCATATATTTT.

The chain couples TRBV5-5 to TRBJ2-7, with TRBD1 matching 9 bases. J gave up 2 bases and V 3 bases, and 12 bases lay outside the gene matches. The CDR3 runs 17 residues. The germline V gene encodes CDR1 SGHKS and CDR2 YYEKEE (reference sequence). CDR3 region: CASSSKQGALGPYEQYV. CDR3 bases: TGTGCCAGCAGCTCTAAACAGGGGGCGCTTGGCCCCTACGAGCAGTACGTC.

This chain connects TRBV15 to TRBJ1-5; D is perhaps TRBD1 (5 bases). This CDR3 region has 15 residues. V shed 1 base and J shed 7 bases, with 14 bases lying between them. Germline CDR1 LNHNV, CDR2 YYDKDF (reference sequence). Written as DNA, the CDR3 is TGTGCCACCAGCAGAGGTACAGAAAGGGGACAGCCCCAGCATTTT. It translates to CATSRGTERGQPQHF.

This chain uses TRBV5-1 with TRBJ1-1; 9 bases are a match to TRBD1. The germline V gene has CDR1 SGHRS and CDR2 YFSETQ. V shed 4 bases and J 1 base; nucleotides not matched to a gene: 8. This CDR3 is built from 16 residues. CDR3 DNA sequence: TGCGCCAGCAGCCTGGGACAGGGAATTGGGAACACTGAAGCTTTCTTT. This encodes CASSLGQGIGNTEAFF.

This clone was counted once. This chain uses TRBV19 with TRBJ1-1; D call uncertain. CDR1 LNHDA and CDR2 SQIVND come from the germline V gene (reference sequence). Trimming pared 4 bases from V and 2 bases from J, leaving 11 bases between. The CDR3 consists of 14 residues. CDR3 sequence reads: CASSTSVKNTEAFF. DNA for the CDR3: TGTGCCAGTAGTACATCGGTAAAAAACACTGAAGCTTTCTTT.

In DNA form, the CDR3 reads TGTGCCAGCAGCTTAGCGGGGGGGGCCGGTGAAAAACTGTTTTTT. It translates to CASSLAGGAGEKLFF. The V gene is TRBV7-2, the J gene TRBJ1-4; D might be TRBD1 (6 bases). Per the germline V gene, CDR1 is SGHTA and CDR2 is FQGNSA. The CDR3 consists of 15 residues. V was shortened by 0 bases and J by 7 bases, with 12 bases between the two germline ends.

This clone was observed once. The chain recombines TRBV11-3 with TRBJ2-7; 8 nucleotides line up with TRBD1. In germline, CDR1 is SGHNT, CDR2 YENEEA. CDR3 size: 14 residues. After removal of 5 bases from V and 6 bases from J, the junction contained 9 bases not matched to a gene. In DNA, the CDR3 is TGTGCCAGCAGCCTGAGGACAGGGATGCGCGAGCAGTACTTC. This encodes CASSLRTGMREQYF.

This clone was seen only once. The chain has TRBV5-6 and TRBJ1-3; tentatively, D is TRBD1 (6 bases). Germline assignment: CDR1 SGHDT and CDR2 YYEEEE. The CDR3 consists of 14 residues. V was clipped by 0 bases and J by 7 bases, with 11 bases between them. The CDR3 reads CASSLGTESNTIYF. DNA for the CDR3: TGTGCCAGCAGCTTGGGGACAGAGAGTAACACCATATATTTT.

This chain connects TRBV25-1 to TRBJ1-1; a weak D match, TRBD1 (6 bases). Trimming removed 8 bases at V and 5 bases at J, with 15 bases between. Germline V CDR1 and CDR2: MGHDK, SYGVNS. The CDR3 is 13 residues long. This CDR3 is CASAPGTMTEAFF. In DNA form, the CDR3 reads TGTGCCAGCGCGCCGGGGACAATGACTGAAGCTTTCTTT.

This clone has a single count. The chain recombines TRBV9 with TRBJ1-1; no clear D. CDR1 and CDR2 (germline): SGDLS, YYNGEE. The CDR3 loop spans 13 amino acids. V was pared by 0 bases and J by 2 bases, with 5 bases between. DNA for the CDR3: TGTGCCAGCAGCGTAGATACTAACACTGAAGCTTTCTTT. Translation: CASSVDTNTEAFF. Full variable domain (missing parts from reference TRBV9 and TRBJ1-1): DSGVTQTPKHLITATGQRVTLRCSPRSGDLSVYWYQQSLDQGLQFLIQYYNGEERAKGNILERFSAQQFPDLHSELNLSSLELGDSALYFCASSVDTNTEAFFGQGTRLTVV.